The rows below give T cell receptor beta chains drawn from one sample of a study of response to subunit inactivated influenza vaccine. Each CDR3 protein is one row after TCRdb ran MiXCR on the RT-PCR reads. The repertoire holds under 800,000 distinct CDR3 sequences, with roughly 14% as singletons. The sequenced sample was PBMCs from blood, obtained about 14 days before vaccination. The source is a middle-aged man who received an inactivated influenza vaccine. The CDR3 runs from the conserved cysteine through the conserved F or W. Each record gives: CDR3 length, V gene, CDR3 protein.

>15|TRBV7-2
CASSFQTSGSGELFF
>14|TRBV28
CASSLTESNSPLHF
>14|TRBV20-1
CSARDRTDNSPLHF
>13|TRBV9
CASSVQDTDTQYF
>17|TRBV4-1
CASSQEAGGLPKNIQYF
>12|TRBV12-3/TRBV12-4
CASSPDRREAFF
>15|TRBV7-2
CASSPRTGGHNEQFF
>15|TRBV5-1
CASSLGDTSYNEQFF
>15|TRBV20-1
CSARQARQISYEQYF
>14|TRBV2
CASNDRAQSGELFF
>14|TRBV12-3/TRBV12-4
CASRNSGRSTEAFF
>14|TRBV20-1
CSARGGLALNEQFF
>15|TRBV4-2
CAISPGLRCSDTQYF
>12|TRBV7-2
CASSLLQGEQFF
>17|TRBV20-1
CSAGRLAGGPGFYEQYF
>14|TRBV28
CASSRGGTVTLQYF